This entry lists 5 T cell receptor beta chains sequenced from one sample in a study of cytomegalovirus exposure and HLA in healthy donors. PCR used 60 Vbeta primers and 13 Jbeta primers. TCRdb's table, derived via immunoSEQ multiplex PCR, lists solely in-frame clones and lacks some. The sample records fewer than 250,000 clones, around four fifths being singletons. Sequenced material: PBMCs. The receptors come from a woman in her fifties or sixties in good health and CMV-seropositive.

The chain combines TRBV29-1 with TRBJ2-2; 9 positions match TRBD2. The CDR3 contains 15 residues. V trimming: 4 bases; J trimming: 2 bases; junction bases outside the gene matches: 5. Per the germline V gene, CDR1 is SQVTM and CDR2 is ANQGSEA. The CDR3 loop is CSVGLTSGNTGELFF. CDR3 in DNA: TGCAGCGTTGGACTGACTAGCGGAAACACCGGGGAGCTGTTTTTT.

The rearrangement uses TRBV5-1 and TRBJ1-3; no clear D gene. The ends were cut back, 2 bases at V and 3 bases at J, with 9 bases in the middle. This CDR3 contains 14 residues. CDR1 is SGHRS and CDR2 is YFSETQ in the germline V gene. CDR3: CASSLAQDGNTIYF. The CDR3, as DNA: TGCGCCAGCAGCTTAGCCCAAGATGGAAACACCATATATTTT. Based on the CDR3 plus reference TRBV5-1 and TRBJ1-3, the full variable domain is KAGVTQTPRYLIKTRGQQVTLSCSPISGHRSVSWYQQTPGQGLQFLFEYFSETQRNKGNFPGRFSGRQFSNSRSEMNVSTLELGDSALYLCASSLAQDGNTIYFGEGSWLTVV.

V gene TRBV4-1 combines with J gene TRBJ2-2; 13 nucleotides align to TRBD2. The trim removed 4 bases at V and 1 base at J, leaving 9 bases unmatched. Germline lookup yields CDR1 MGHRA and CDR2 YSYEKL. This CDR3 has 19 residues. The CDR3 loop reads CASSPQPGLAGRNTGELFF. The CDR3 nucleotides read TGCGCCAGCAGCCCCCAACCGGGACTAGCGGGGAGGAACACCGGGGAGCTGTTTTTT.

This chain links TRBV9 with TRBJ1-6; 8 nucleotides align to TRBD1. CDR1 SGDLS and CDR2 YYNGEE come from the germline V gene. This CDR3 contains 16 residues. The V and J ends lost 4 bases and 3 bases, in that order; junction bases with no gene match: 6. The CDR3 protein is CASSTAGGFYNSPLHF. The CDR3 DNA reads as TGTGCCAGCAGCACCGCAGGGGGCTTCTATAATTCACCCCTCCACTTT.

This clone showed up just a few times. The chain carries TRBV5-1 and TRBJ1-1, with D perhaps matching TRBD1 (5 bases). V lost 5 bases to trimming and J lost 8 bases, with 16 bases between them. Germline CDR1 reads SGHRS; CDR2 reads YFSETQ. The CDR3 is 13 amino acids. CDR3 coding DNA: TGCGCCAGCAGGGAAACGGGGGAGTCGGAAGCTTTCTTT. Translating it yields CASRETGESEAFF. The full variable domain, with the rest looked up from reference TRBV5-1 and TRBJ1-1, is KAGVTQTPRYLIKTRGQQVTLSCSPISGHRSVSWYQQTPGQGLQFLFEYFSETQRNKGNFPGRFSGRQFSNSRSEMNVSTLELGDSALYLCASRETGESEAFFGQGTRLTVV.